This T cell receptor (beta chain) derives from a study of blood T cell repertoires in COVID-19. Across the whole study: Nucleic acid was either cDNA or gDNA, and it came from T cells, B-cell-depleted T cells, or PBMCs.

V was clipped by 2 bases and J by 3 bases; unmatched bases: 7. This CDR3 is 15 amino acids long. Germline CDR1 MNHEY, CDR2 SVGAGI. This clone has just a few counts. Profiling relied on immunoSEQ multiplex PCR, and the TCRdb table lists in-frame clones only, not all of them. Of fewer than 500,000 clones listed, 70% to 90% are singletons. The sequenced material came from peripheral blood. The sequence was obtained from a man between 18 and 29 years old with COVID-19, enrolled during active disease. The rearrangement joins TRBV6-5 to TRBJ2-7; 7 bases align to TRBD2. The CDR3 region is CASSYNPSGNYEQYF. The CDR3 DNA sequence: TGTGCCAGCAGTTACAACCCTAGCGGAAACTACGAGCAGTACTTC.